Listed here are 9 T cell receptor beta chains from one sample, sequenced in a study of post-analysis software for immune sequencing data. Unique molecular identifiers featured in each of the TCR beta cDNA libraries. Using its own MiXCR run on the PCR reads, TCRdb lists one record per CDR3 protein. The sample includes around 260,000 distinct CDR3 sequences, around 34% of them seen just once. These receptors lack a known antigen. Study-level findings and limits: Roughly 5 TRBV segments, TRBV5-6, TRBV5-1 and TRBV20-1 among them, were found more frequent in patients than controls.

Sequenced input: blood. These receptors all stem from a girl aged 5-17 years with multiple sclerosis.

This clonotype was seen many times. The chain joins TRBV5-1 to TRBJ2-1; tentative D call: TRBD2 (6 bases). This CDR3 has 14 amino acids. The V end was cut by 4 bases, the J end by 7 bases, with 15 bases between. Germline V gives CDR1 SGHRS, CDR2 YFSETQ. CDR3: CASSLPGTSNEQFF. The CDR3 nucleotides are TGCGCCAGCAGCCTGCCCGGGACTTCTAATGAGCAGTTCTTC.

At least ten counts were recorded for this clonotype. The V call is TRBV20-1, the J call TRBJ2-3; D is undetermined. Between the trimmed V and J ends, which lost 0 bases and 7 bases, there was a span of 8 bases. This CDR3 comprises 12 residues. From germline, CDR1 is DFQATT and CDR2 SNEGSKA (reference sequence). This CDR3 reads CSARDSSNTQYF. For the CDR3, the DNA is TGCAGTGCTAGAGATAGCTCAAATACGCAGTATTTT.

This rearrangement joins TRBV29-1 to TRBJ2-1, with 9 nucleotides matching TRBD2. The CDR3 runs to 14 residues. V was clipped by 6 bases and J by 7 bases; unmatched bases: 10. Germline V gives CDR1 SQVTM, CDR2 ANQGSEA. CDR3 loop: CSVRMAGGPNEQFF. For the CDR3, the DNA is TGCAGCGTGCGCATGGCGGGAGGGCCTAATGAGCAGTTCTTC.

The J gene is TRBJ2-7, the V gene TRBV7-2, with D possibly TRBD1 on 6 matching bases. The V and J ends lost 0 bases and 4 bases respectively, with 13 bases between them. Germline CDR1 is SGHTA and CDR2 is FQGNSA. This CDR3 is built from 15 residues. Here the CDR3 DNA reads TGTGCCAGCAGCTTAGCTGGCAGGCAGGGGTACGAGCAGTACTTC. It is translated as CASSLAGRQGYEQYF.

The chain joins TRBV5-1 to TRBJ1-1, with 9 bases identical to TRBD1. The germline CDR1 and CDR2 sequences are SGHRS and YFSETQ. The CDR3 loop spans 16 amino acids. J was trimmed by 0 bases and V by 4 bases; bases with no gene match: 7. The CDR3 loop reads CASSPDRGGMNTEAFF. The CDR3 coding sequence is TGCGCCAGCAGCCCGGACAGGGGCGGGATGAACACTGAAGCTTTCTTT.

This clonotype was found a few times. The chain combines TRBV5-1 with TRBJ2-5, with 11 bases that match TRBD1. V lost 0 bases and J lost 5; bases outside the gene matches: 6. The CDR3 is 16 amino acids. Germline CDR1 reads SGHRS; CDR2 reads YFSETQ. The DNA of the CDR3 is TGCGCCAGCAGCTTGGAGGACAGGGGGCTTTACGAGACCCAGTACTTC. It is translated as CASSLEDRGLYETQYF.

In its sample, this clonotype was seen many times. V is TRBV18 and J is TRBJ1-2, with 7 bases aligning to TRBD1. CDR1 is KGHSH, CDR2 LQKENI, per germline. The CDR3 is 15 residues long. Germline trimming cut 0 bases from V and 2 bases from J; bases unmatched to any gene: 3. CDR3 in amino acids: CASSPPGGANYGYTF. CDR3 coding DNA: TGTGCCAGCTCACCACCAGGGGGCGCGAACTATGGCTACACCTTC.

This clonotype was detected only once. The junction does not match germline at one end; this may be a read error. CDR3 nucleotide sequence: TGTAGTGCCGAGCGGAACCAAGAGACCCAGTACTTC. Encoded protein: CSAERNQETQYF. The chain carries TRBV20-1 and TRBJ2-5; possible D gene TRBD2, 5 bases. The CDR3 consists of 12 residues. Germline V CDR1 and CDR2: DFQATT, SNEGSKA (reference sequence).

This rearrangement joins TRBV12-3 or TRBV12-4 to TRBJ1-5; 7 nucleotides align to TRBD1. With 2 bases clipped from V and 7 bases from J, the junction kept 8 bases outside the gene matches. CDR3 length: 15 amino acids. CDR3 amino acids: CASSLQGGWGQPQHF. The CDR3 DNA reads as TGTGCCAGCAGTTTACAAGGGGGCTGGGGCCAGCCCCAGCATTTT.